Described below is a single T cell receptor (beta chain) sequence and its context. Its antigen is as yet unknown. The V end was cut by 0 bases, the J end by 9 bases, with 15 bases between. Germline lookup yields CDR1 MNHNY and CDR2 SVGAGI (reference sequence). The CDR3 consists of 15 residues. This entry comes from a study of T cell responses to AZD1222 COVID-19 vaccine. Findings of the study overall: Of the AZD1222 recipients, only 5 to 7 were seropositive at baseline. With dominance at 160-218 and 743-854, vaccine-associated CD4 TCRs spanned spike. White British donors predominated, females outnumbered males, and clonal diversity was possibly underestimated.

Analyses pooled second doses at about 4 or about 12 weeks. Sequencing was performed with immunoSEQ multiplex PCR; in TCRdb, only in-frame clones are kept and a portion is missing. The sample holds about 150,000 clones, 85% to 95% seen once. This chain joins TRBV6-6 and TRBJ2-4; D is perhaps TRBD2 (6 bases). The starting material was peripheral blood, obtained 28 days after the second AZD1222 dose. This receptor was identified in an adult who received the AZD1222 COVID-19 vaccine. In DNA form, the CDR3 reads TGTGCCAGCAGTTACTCGGAAGGGGACTTCGGCATTCAGTACTTC. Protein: CASSYSEGDFGIQYF.